This T cell receptor beta chain comes out of a study of beta chain features in type 1 diabetes. Broader study findings: Compared to healthy donors, patients appeared to have naive, central memory and Treg TCRB repertoires that were more alike. Researchers report that Type 1 diabetes patients had moderately but significantly shorter TCRB CDR3s across all four CD4+ subsets.

All of the isolated RNA was reverse transcribed, so expressed TCRB transcripts were sequenced. Measured with immunoSEQ multiplex PCR; TCRdb has only the in-frame clones, and not every one. The table lists about 390,000 clones, around 10% of them singletons. The V gene lost 7 bases and the J gene lost 7 bases, with 19 bases spanning the gap. CDR1 is MDHEN, CDR2 SYDVKM, per germline. The CDR3 runs to 14 residues. This clone was seen only a few times. Its antigen is not identified. Input material: central memory CD4+ T cells from blood. The TCR sequence derives from a man aged 25 to 40 with type 1 diabetes. The chain recombines TRBV28 with TRBJ1-2, with D unresolved. The CDR3, as DNA: TGTGCCAGCACCGTTGCCAGCATTGAGGGTGGCTACACCTTC. Translation: CASTVASIEGGYTF.